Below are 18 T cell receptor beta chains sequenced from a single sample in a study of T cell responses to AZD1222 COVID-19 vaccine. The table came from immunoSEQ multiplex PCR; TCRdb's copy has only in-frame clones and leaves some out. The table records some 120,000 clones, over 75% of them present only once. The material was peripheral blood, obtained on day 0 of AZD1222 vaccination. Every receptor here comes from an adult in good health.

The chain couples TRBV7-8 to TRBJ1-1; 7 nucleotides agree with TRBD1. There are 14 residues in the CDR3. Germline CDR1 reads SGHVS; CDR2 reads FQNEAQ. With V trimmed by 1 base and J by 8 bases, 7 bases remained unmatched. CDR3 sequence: CASSLGLTGAEAFF. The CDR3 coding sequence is TGTGCCAGCAGCTTAGGTCTAACAGGGGCCGAAGCTTTCTTT.

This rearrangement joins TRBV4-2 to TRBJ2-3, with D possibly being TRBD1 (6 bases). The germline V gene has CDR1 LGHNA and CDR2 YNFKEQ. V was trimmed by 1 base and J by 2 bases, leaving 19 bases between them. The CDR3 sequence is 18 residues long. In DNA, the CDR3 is TGTGCCAGCAGCCAAGCGTCCGGGACACCAACGATCACAGATACGCAGTATTTT. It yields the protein CASSQASGTPTITDTQYF.

Written as DNA, the CDR3 is TGTGCCAGCAGGGGACAGATGAACACTGAAGCTTTCTTT. Amino acids: CASRGQMNTEAFF. V is TRBV7-2 and J is TRBJ1-1; 7 positions match TRBD1. The CDR3 loop spans 13 amino acids. From germline, CDR1 is SGHTA and CDR2 FQGNSA. With 6 bases clipped from V and 0 bases from J, the junction kept 1 base outside the gene matches.

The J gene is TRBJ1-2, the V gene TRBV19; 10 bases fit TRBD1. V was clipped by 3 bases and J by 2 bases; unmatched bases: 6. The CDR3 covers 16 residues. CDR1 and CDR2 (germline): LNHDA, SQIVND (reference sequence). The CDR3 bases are TGTGCCAGTAGTATTCAGCCGGGACAGGGGAACTATGGCTACACCTTC. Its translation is CASSIQPGQGNYGYTF.

This CDR3 reads CALRRLSSYEQYF. As DNA, the CDR3 is TGTGCGCTTCGGCGGCTGAGCTCCTACGAGCAGTACTTC. V and J are TRBV6-5 and TRBJ2-7; D gene unclear. Germline CDR1 MNHEY, CDR2 SVGAGI. This CDR3 has 13 residues.

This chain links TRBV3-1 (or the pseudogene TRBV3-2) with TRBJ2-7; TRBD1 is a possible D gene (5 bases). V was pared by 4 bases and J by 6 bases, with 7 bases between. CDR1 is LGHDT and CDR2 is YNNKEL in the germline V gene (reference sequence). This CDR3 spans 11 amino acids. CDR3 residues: CASSRQSEQYF. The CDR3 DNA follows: TGTGCCAGCAGCCGACAGAGCGAGCAGTACTTC.

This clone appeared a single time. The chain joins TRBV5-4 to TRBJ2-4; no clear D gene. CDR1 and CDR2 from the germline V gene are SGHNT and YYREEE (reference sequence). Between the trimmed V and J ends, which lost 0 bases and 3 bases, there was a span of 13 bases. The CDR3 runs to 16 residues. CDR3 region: CASSLGPDVNKNIQYF. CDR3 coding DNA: TGTGCCAGCAGCTTGGGGCCAGACGTAAACAAAAACATTCAGTACTTC.

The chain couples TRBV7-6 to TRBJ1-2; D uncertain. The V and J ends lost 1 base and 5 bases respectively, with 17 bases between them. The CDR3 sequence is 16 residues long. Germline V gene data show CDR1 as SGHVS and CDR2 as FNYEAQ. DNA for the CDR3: TGTGCCAGCAGCTTAGAGTTTCTAATCTGGGGATATGGCTACACCTTC. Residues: CASSLEFLIWGYGYTF.

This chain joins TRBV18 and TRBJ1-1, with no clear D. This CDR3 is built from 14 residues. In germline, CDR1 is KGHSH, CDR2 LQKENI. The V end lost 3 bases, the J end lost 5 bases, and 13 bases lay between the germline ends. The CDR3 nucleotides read TGTGCCAGCTCACCGGGCACGGCGGGAACTGAAGCTTTCTTT. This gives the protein CASSPGTAGTEAFF.

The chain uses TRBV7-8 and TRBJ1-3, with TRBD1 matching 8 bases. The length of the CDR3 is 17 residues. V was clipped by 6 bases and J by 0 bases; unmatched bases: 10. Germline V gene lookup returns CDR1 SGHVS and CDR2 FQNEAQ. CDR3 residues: CASRLGQGLSSGNTIYF. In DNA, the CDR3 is TGTGCCAGCAGACTAGGACAGGGACTTAGCTCTGGAAACACCATATATTTT.

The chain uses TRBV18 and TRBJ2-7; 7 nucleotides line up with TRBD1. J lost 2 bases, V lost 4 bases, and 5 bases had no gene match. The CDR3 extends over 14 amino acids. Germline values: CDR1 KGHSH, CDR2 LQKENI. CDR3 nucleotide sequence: TGTGCCAGCTCACTGACGACAGGGACCTACGAGCAGTACTTC. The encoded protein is CASSLTTGTYEQYF. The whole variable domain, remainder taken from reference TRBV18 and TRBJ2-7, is NAGVMQNPRHLVRRRGQEARLRCSPMKGHSHVYWYRQLPEEGLKFMVYLQKENIIDESGMPKERFSAEFPKEGPSILRIQQVVRGDSAAYFCASSLTTGTYEQYFGPGTRLTVT.

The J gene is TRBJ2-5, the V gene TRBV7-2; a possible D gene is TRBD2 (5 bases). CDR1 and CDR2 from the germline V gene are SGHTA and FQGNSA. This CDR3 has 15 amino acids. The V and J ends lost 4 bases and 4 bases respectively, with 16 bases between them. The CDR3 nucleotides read TGTGCCAGCAGCTCCCGGACTCTGAAGCGAGAGACCCAGTACTTC. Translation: CASSSRTLKRETQYF.

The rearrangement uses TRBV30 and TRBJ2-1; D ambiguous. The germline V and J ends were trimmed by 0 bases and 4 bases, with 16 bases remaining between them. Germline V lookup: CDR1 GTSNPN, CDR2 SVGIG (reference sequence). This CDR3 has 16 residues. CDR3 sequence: CAWSVGRNGPYNEQFF. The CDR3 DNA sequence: TGTGCCTGGAGTGTCGGCAGGAATGGACCATACAATGAGCAGTTCTTC.

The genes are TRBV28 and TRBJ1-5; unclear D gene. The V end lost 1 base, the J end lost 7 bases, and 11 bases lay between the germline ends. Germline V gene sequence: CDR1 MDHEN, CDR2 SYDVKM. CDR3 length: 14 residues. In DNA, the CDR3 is TGTGCCAGCAGTTTATCTCCCTTAGAGCAGCCCCAGCATTTT. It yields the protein CASSLSPLEQPQHF.

CDR3 sequence (DNA): TGTGCCAGCATCCGTACGGGAAACACAGATACGCAGTATTTT. Its protein product is CASIRTGNTDTQYF. The chain employs TRBV2 and TRBJ2-3; the D gene is possibly TRBD2 (5 bases). Germline CDR1 and CDR2: SNHLY and FYNNEI. Between the trimmed V and J ends, which lost 7 bases and 2 bases, there was a span of 13 bases. The CDR3 runs to 14 residues.

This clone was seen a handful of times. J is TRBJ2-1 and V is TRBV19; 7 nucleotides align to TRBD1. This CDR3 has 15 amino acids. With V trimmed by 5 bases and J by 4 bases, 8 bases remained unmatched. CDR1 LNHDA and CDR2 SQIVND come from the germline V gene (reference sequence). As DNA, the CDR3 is TGTGCCAGTAGTCAATACAGGGGCCCTTACAATGAGCAGTTCTTC. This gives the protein CASSQYRGPYNEQFF.

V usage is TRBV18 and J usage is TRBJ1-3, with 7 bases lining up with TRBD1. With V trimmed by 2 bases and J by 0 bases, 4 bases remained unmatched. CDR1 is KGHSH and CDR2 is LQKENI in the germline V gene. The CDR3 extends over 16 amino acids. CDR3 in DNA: TGTGCCAGCTCACCATGGGACAGCCTCTCTGGAAACACCATATATTTT. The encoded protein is CASSPWDSLSGNTIYF.

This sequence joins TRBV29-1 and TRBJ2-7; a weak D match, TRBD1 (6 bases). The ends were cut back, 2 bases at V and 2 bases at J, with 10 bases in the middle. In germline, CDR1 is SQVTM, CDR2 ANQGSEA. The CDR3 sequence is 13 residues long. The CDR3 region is CSVELDRPYEQYF. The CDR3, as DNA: TGCAGCGTTGAATTGGACAGACCCTACGAGCAGTACTTC.